This TCR beta chain was identified during a study of blood T cell repertoires in COVID-19. Study as a whole: Material from acute and convalescent COVID-19 was sourced from the United States, Italy and Spain.

Recruited during active infection, patients (from Seattle) were subsequently followed longitudinally. CDR1 is SGHRS, CDR2 YFSETQ, per germline. The V and J ends lost 4 bases and 5 bases respectively, with 12 bases between them. The CDR3 sequence is 13 residues long. The protocol was immunoSEQ multiplex PCR, while the TCRdb copy is restricted to in-frame clones and leaves out a portion. Found here are 55,000 or so clones, around nine tenths of them singletons; the top ten hold approximately 6%. This receptor was obtained from a woman in her sixties with COVID-19, enrolled during active disease. The sample taken for sequencing was peripheral blood. The chain employs TRBV5-1 and TRBJ1-2; a weak D match, TRBD1 (5 bases). The CDR3 nucleotides read TGCGCCAGCAGCCAGGACACAAGATATGGCTACACCTTC. Its translation: CASSQDTRYGYTF.